The clone carrying this T cell receptor beta chain turned up a few times. Its antigen is unidentified. Trimming cost V 0 bases and J 6 bases, with 7 bases left between them. Germline-derived CDR1 and CDR2 are ENHRY and SYGVKD. CDR3 length equals 13 residues. The data are from a study of OX40 agonist ivuxolimab in advanced cancers. For the study at large: Three partial responders included one hepatocellular carcinoma patient and two cutaneous melanoma patients. Findings of the study overall: Some of the lowest clonal expansion was seen in partial responders at 0.1-3.0 mg/kg. CD8+ T cells were the subset that, on average, had more expanded clones than CD4+. Nonresponders included some who also had low normalized T-cell clonal expansion.

Some clones are missing from TCRdb's copy, which holds only in-frame ones; the method was immunoSEQ multiplex PCR. Among over 65,000 clones listed, approximately 92% were seen once. This material consisted of CD4+ or CD8+ T cells sorted from blood, taken in a trial of the OX40 agonist ivuxolimab. This receptor was taken from an adult with an advanced solid tumor such as melanoma, head and neck, liver or kidney cancer. J is TRBJ2-3 and V is TRBV10-3; D gene ambiguous. DNA of the CDR3: TGTGCCATCAGTGAGTCGACTCGTGATACGCAGTATTTT. It encodes CAISESTRDTQYF.